Shown below are 25 T cell receptor beta chains from a single sample sequenced in a study of blood T cell repertoires in COVID-19. Generated by immunoSEQ multiplex PCR, the TCRdb table keeps only in-frame clones and is missing some. This repertoire shows 60,000 to 90,000 clones, 87% found once; its top ten account for 4% to 6%. Sequenced material: peripheral blood. These receptors all stem from a woman older than 75 with active or convalescent COVID-19.

CDR3 in DNA: TGTGCCAGCACCCCAGGCGGGGGATACGGCTACACCTTC. Protein product: CASTPGGGYGYTF. The gene calls are TRBV28 and TRBJ1-2; perhaps TRBD1 as D (5 bases). The CDR3 has 13 residues. Looked up from germline, CDR1 is MDHEN and CDR2 is SYDVKM. The V gene lost 7 bases and the J gene lost 8 bases, with 17 bases spanning the gap.

The chain has TRBV29-1 and TRBJ1-2; 9 bases match TRBD1. Per the germline V gene, CDR1 is SQVTM and CDR2 is ANQGSEA. J lost 4 bases, V lost 6 bases, and 9 bases had no gene match. CDR3 length: 14 amino acids. CDR3 protein: CSVRGQGHIYGYTF. The CDR3 region has the DNA TGCAGCGTGCGGGGACAGGGACACATCTATGGCTACACCTTC.

This clone was seen once. The rearrangement joins TRBV13 to TRBJ2-4; a possible D gene is TRBD1 (5 bases). Trimming removed 1 base from V and 5 bases from J, with 9 bases in between. This CDR3 comprises 14 residues. The germline V gene has CDR1 PRHDT and CDR2 FYEKMQ (reference sequence). The chain's CDR3 is CASSLVGAQNIQYF. Written as DNA, the CDR3 is TGTGCCAGCAGCTTAGTAGGGGCCCAAAACATTCAGTACTTC.

The V gene is TRBV7-2, the J gene TRBJ2-7; no clear D gene. CDR1 and CDR2 from the germline V gene are SGHTA and FQGNSA. The length of the CDR3 is 14 residues. The germline V and J ends were trimmed by 2 bases and 1 base, with 9 bases remaining between them. The CDR3 here is CASSLSVRSYEQYF. DNA of the CDR3: TGTGCCAGCAGCTTATCCGTCAGGTCCTACGAGCAGTACTTC.

The DNA of the CDR3 is TGCGCCAGCAGTACTAGCAAGGACCAAGAGACCCAGTACTTC. Its protein is CASSTSKDQETQYF. V usage is TRBV10-1 and J usage is TRBJ2-5; D may be TRBD2 (6 bases). The CDR3 loop spans 14 amino acids. Trimming took 5 bases from V and 0 from J, leaving 10 bases between them. The germline CDR1 and CDR2 sequences are WNHNN and SYGVQD (reference sequence).

The rearrangement uses TRBV6-5 and TRBJ2-1, with 9 bases fitting TRBD1. Germline trimming cut 6 bases from V and 5 bases from J; bases unmatched to any gene: 8. In germline, CDR1 is MNHEY, CDR2 SVGAGI. The CDR3 is 15 residues long. The CDR3 DNA follows: TGTGCCAGCAGACACCGGGACAGGGTCCACAATGAGCAGTTCTTC. It encodes CASRHRDRVHNEQFF.

This sequence joins TRBV27 and TRBJ1-2; 12 bases map to TRBD1. V lost 5 bases and J lost 4; bases outside the gene matches: 5. CDR3 length equals 15 residues. From germline, CDR1 is MNHEY and CDR2 SMNVEV (reference sequence). The chain's CDR3 is CASSPPGQGAYGYTF. Written as DNA, the CDR3 is TGTGCCAGCAGTCCTCCGGGACAGGGGGCCTATGGCTACACCTTC.

The J gene is TRBJ2-7, the V gene TRBV11-2; weak D call: TRBD2 (6 bases). Germline CDR1 is SGHAT and CDR2 is FQNNGV. V was cut by 5 bases and J by 6 bases, with 17 bases left in between. CDR3 size: 14 residues. This CDR3 is CASSPGRSSVEQYF. As DNA, the CDR3 is TGTGCCAGCAGCCCCGGTCGGTCTAGCGTCGAGCAGTACTTC.

In this sample, this clone turned up once. The chain recombines TRBV10-1 with TRBJ1-5; maybe TRBD1 (5 bases). This CDR3 contains 16 residues. The V gene lost 7 bases and the J gene lost 0 bases, with 16 bases spanning the gap. The germline gives CDR1 WNHNN, CDR2 SYGVQD (reference sequence). The CDR3 DNA reads as TGCGCCAGCACCCCACCGGGACTCAATAGCAATCAGCCCCAGCATTTT. Residues: CASTPPGLNSNQPQHF.

J is TRBJ1-1 and V is TRBV24-1; the match to TRBD1 covers 10 bases. There are 14 residues in the CDR3. Germline V lookup: CDR1 KGHDR, CDR2 SFDVKD. The V segment lost 3 bases and the J segment 6 bases; nucleotides outside the gene matches: 3. The CDR3 DNA is TGTGCCACCAGTGATCCGGGACAGGGGCCTGAAGCTTTCTTT. This codes for CATSDPGQGPEAFF.

This chain links TRBV2 with TRBJ1-5, with 8 nucleotides matching TRBD1. The junction had 5 bases not matched to a gene; V was cut back by 7 bases and J by 3 bases. This CDR3 spans 14 amino acids. Per germline, CDR1 SNHLY and CDR2 FYNNEI. The CDR3 sequence: CASNIQGVNQPQHF. CDR3 DNA: TGTGCCAGCAATATACAGGGGGTCAATCAGCCCCAGCATTTT.

The chain links TRBV30 to TRBJ2-3, with TRBD2 matching over 16 bases. The CDR3 is made up of 17 amino acids. Looked up from germline, CDR1 is GTSNPN and CDR2 is SVGIG (reference sequence). The V gene end was trimmed by 1 base and the J gene end by 1 base; junction bases not matched to a gene: 2. The CDR3 sequence: CAWSGGTSGRGTDTQYF. In DNA form, the CDR3 reads TGTGCCTGGAGTGGCGGGACTAGCGGGAGGGGCACAGATACGCAGTATTTT.

The chain is built from TRBV7-9 and TRBJ1-1; unclear D gene. Germline CDR1 reads SEHNR; CDR2 reads FQNEAQ (reference sequence). V was trimmed by 4 bases and J by 7 bases, leaving 16 bases between them. The CDR3 runs to 14 residues. The CDR3 reads CASSSGLSTSEAFF. CDR3 DNA: TGTGCCAGCAGCTCCGGTTTATCAACGAGTGAAGCTTTCTTT.

This clone has only a few counts. This sequence joins TRBV5-1 and TRBJ1-5, with 9 bases aligning to TRBD1. The CDR3 runs 15 residues. Germline V gene lookup returns CDR1 SGHRS and CDR2 YFSETQ. The V segment lost 4 bases and the J segment 6 bases; nucleotides outside the gene matches: 8. The CDR3 protein is CASSPTGGRFQPQHF. DNA of the CDR3: TGCGCCAGCAGCCCCACAGGGGGCAGGTTTCAGCCCCAGCATTTT.

The chain couples TRBV6-5 to TRBJ2-3; 7 bases fit TRBD1. The V gene end was trimmed by 5 bases and the J gene end by 2 bases; junction bases not matched to a gene: 7. This CDR3 is built from 15 residues. Per germline, CDR1 MNHEY and CDR2 SVGAGI. This CDR3 reads CASSSRDRHTDTQYF. The CDR3 nucleotides are TGTGCCAGCAGTAGCCGGGACAGACACACAGATACGCAGTATTTT.

V and J are TRBV18 and TRBJ2-7; weak D call: TRBD1 (7 bases). CDR1 KGHSH and CDR2 LQKENI come from the germline V gene. Trimming stripped 4 bases from V and 0 bases from J, with 16 bases between. The CDR3 length is 16 residues. The CDR3 protein is CASSLSVRGDSYEQYF. The CDR3 nucleotides read TGTGCCAGCTCACTATCGGTCAGGGGGGACTCCTACGAGCAGTACTTC.

This rearrangement joins TRBV28 to TRBJ1-4; 8 nucleotides line up with TRBD1. Per the germline V gene, CDR1 is MDHEN and CDR2 is SYDVKM. V dropped 5 bases and J dropped 6; count of bases not matched to a gene: 8. The CDR3 runs to 15 residues. The CDR3 reads CASSVPGGSDEKLFF. In DNA, the CDR3 is TGTGCCAGCAGTGTACCAGGGGGCAGCGATGAAAAACTGTTTTTT. The full variable domain, completed using reference TRBV28 and TRBJ1-4, is DVKVTQSSRYLVKRTGEKVFLECVQDMDHENMFWYRQDPGLGLRLIYFSYDVKMKEKGDIPEGYSVSREKKERFSLILESASTNQTSMYLCASSVPGGSDEKLFFGSGTQLSVL.

The gene calls are TRBV19 and TRBJ1-4; no clear D. This CDR3 has 14 residues. Per the germline V gene, CDR1 is LNHDA and CDR2 is SQIVND (reference sequence). The ends were cut back, 7 bases at V and 6 bases at J, with 15 bases in the middle. The DNA of the CDR3 is TGTGCCAGTAACTTCCGGGGAATGGATGAAAAACTGTTTTTT. Residues: CASNFRGMDEKLFF. The complete variable domain, with remaining parts taken from reference TRBV19 and TRBJ1-4, reads DGGITQSPKYLFRKEGQNVTLSCEQNLNHDAMYWYRQDPGQGLRLIYYSQIVNDFQKGDIAEGYSVSREKKESFPLTVTSAQKNPTAFYLCASNFRGMDEKLFFGSGTQLSVL.

The table lists this clone with a count of one. CDR3 sequence reads: CASSPGQGGGYTF. As DNA, the CDR3 is TGTGCCAGCAGCCCCGGACAGGGTGGTGGCTACACCTTC. The V gene is TRBV7-9, the J gene TRBJ1-2; 8 bases are shared with TRBD1. Looked up from germline, CDR1 is SEHNR and CDR2 is FQNEAQ (reference sequence). The CDR3 totals 13 residues. V lost 5 bases, J lost 7 bases, and 6 bases stayed unmatched.

The chain has TRBV28 and TRBJ2-3; 7 nucleotides line up with TRBD2. This CDR3 spans 17 amino acids. In germline, CDR1 is MDHEN, CDR2 SYDVKM. J lost 0 bases, V lost 4 bases, and 10 bases had no gene match. The CDR3 DNA reads TGTGCCAGCAGTTCGCCGGGACTACGTGTAAGCACAGATACGCAGTATTTT. As protein: CASSSPGLRVSTDTQYF.

The rearrangement links TRBV9 to TRBJ1-3, with a tentative D call TRBD1 (6 bases). Germline loops: CDR1 SGDLS, CDR2 YYNGEE. The V end lost 3 bases, the J end lost 2 bases, and 12 bases lay between the germline ends. This CDR3 comprises 15 residues. CDR3 protein: CASSAGGTTGNTIYF. In DNA form, the CDR3 reads TGTGCCAGCAGCGCCGGGGGGACAACTGGAAACACCATATATTTT.

J is TRBJ2-6 and V is TRBV5-5, with D uncertain. Germline V lookup: CDR1 SGHKS, CDR2 YYEKEE (reference sequence). Trimming removed 4 bases at V and 2 bases at J, with 13 bases between. The CDR3 is 16 amino acids. The CDR3 bases are TGTGCCAGCAGCCTCGACCTACGGGCTGGGGCCAACGTCCTGACTTTC. Its translation: CASSLDLRAGANVLTF. Full variable domain (outside the CDR3, taken from reference TRBV5-5 and TRBJ2-6): DAGVTQSPTHLIKTRGQQVTLRCSPISGHKSVSWYQQVLGQGPQFIFQYYEKEERGRGNFPDRFSARQFPNYSSELNVNALLLGDSALYLCASSLDLRAGANVLTFGAGSRLTVL.

This chain uses TRBV28 with TRBJ1-2; 9 bases are a match to TRBD1. The CDR3 is 16 residues long. J lost 6 bases, V lost 6 bases, and 14 bases had no gene match. Germline V lookup: CDR1 MDHEN, CDR2 SYDVKM. CDR3 residues: CASSKTTGTGTNGYTF. The CDR3 DNA reads TGTGCCAGCAGCAAGACAACCGGGACAGGGACGAATGGCTACACCTTC.

This chain connects TRBV5-1 to TRBJ2-3, with 14 bases fitting TRBD2. The CDR3 contains 18 residues. Germline-derived CDR1 and CDR2 are SGHRS and YFSETQ. Unmatched junction bases numbered 9, after V lost 3 bases and J lost 3 bases. In DNA form, the CDR3 reads TGCGCCAGCAGCTATGGACTAGCGGGAGGTTTGGGAACAGATACGCAGTATTTT. As protein: CASSYGLAGGLGTDTQYF.

For the CDR3, the DNA is TGTGCCACCAGTGATTTGCGACAGGGTAAGCAGTACTTC. As protein: CATSDLRQGKQYF. The V call is TRBV24-1, the J call TRBJ2-7, with 7 bases that match TRBD1. Germline V gene data show CDR1 as KGHDR and CDR2 as SFDVKD. J lost 8 bases, V lost 0 bases, and 3 bases had no gene match. The CDR3 is 13 amino acids.